One and the same sample provided the 11 T cell receptor beta chains below, sequenced in a study of cytomegalovirus exposure and HLA in healthy donors. PCR used 60 Vbeta primers and 13 Jbeta primers. The assay was immunoSEQ multiplex PCR, and TCRdb's table has in-frame clones only and misses some. This table holds 150,000 to 190,000 clones, more than 75% found once. Specimen: PBMCs. The origin of the receptors is a woman under 30 in good health and CMV-seronegative.

This clone was seen only a few times. This chain links TRBV6-4 with TRBJ2-1; TRBD2 aligns across 9 bases. This CDR3 contains 15 residues. The V and J ends lost 3 bases and 6 bases, in that order; junction bases with no gene match: 6. Germline CDR1 MRHNA, CDR2 SNTAGT. CDR3 in DNA: TGTGCCAGCAGTGAGGGCGGGGGGGCCGGCAATGAGCAGTTCTTC. Translation: CASSEGGGAGNEQFF.

This chain joins TRBV28 and TRBJ2-2; a possible D gene is TRBD2 (5 bases). Trimming pared 6 bases from V and 4 bases from J, leaving 9 bases between. Germline-derived CDR1 and CDR2 are MDHEN and SYDVKM. There are 13 residues in the CDR3. CDR3 sequence reads: CASRTGGTGELFF. The CDR3 DNA sequence: TGTGCCAGCAGGACCGGAGGCACCGGGGAGCTGTTTTTT.

In the case of this clone: The identical CDR3 is also encoded by other nucleotide sequences in the sample. J is TRBJ1-5 and V is TRBV9, with TRBD1 matching over 7 bases. The ends lost 0 bases at V and 2 bases at J; junction bases unmatched: 2. The length of the CDR3 is 15 residues. From germline, CDR1 is SGDLS and CDR2 YYNGEE. CDR3 loop: CASSVGQGGNQPQHF. In nucleotides, the CDR3 is TGTGCCAGCAGCGTAGGCCAGGGGGGCAATCAGCCCCAGCATTTT. Full variable domain (missing parts from reference TRBV9 and TRBJ1-5): DSGVTQTPKHLITATGQRVTLRCSPRSGDLSVYWYQQSLDQGLQFLIQYYNGEERAKGNILERFSAQQFPDLHSELNLSSLELGDSALYFCASSVGQGGNQPQHFGDGTRLSIL.

The gene calls are TRBV7-2 and TRBJ2-2, with 8 bases fitting TRBD2. Germline-derived CDR1 and CDR2 are SGHTA and FQGNSA. The CDR3 extends over 16 amino acids. The J segment lost 6 bases and the V segment lost 3 bases, leaving 9 bases of the junction unmatched. This CDR3 reads CASSLGTSFFPGELFF. The CDR3 nucleotides are TGTGCCAGCAGCTTGGGGACTAGTTTTTTCCCCGGGGAGCTGTTTTTT.

The chain employs TRBV28 and TRBJ1-2; 10 bases map to TRBD1. This CDR3 has 13 amino acids. CDR1 is MDHEN and CDR2 is SYDVKM in the germline V gene. After removal of 11 bases from V and 1 base from J, the junction contained 4 bases not matched to a gene. CDR3 loop: CAGGDRGNYGYTF. CDR3 DNA: TGTGCCGGGGGGGACAGGGGTAACTATGGCTACACCTTC.

This clone has a handful of counts. The chain has TRBV5-6 and TRBJ1-2, with TRBD1 matching over 11 bases. J lost 4 bases, V lost 4 bases, and 6 bases had no gene match. Germline-derived CDR1 and CDR2 are SGHDT and YYEEEE. The CDR3 consists of 15 residues. CDR3 coding DNA: TGTGCCAGCAGCGGGACAGGGGGGGACCTCTATGGCTACACCTTC. Encoded protein: CASSGTGGDLYGYTF.

The chain carries TRBV7-9 and TRBJ2-5; 9 positions match TRBD2. Unmatched junction bases numbered 13, after V lost 1 base and J lost 4 bases. This CDR3 has 18 residues. Germline CDR1 and CDR2: SEHNR and FQNEAQ (reference sequence). Here the CDR3 reads CASSLVGWASGDRETQYF. In nucleotides, the CDR3 is TGTGCCAGCAGCTTAGTGGGGTGGGCTAGCGGGGATCGAGAGACCCAGTACTTC.

This CDR3 is CASIKTGSYEQYF. The DNA for the CDR3 is TGTGCCAGCATCAAGACTGGGAGCTACGAGCAGTACTTC. The chain uses TRBV6-1 and TRBJ2-5; perhaps TRBD2 as D (5 bases). The end of the DNA fits TRBJ2-7 better, so the J call may be wrong. This CDR3 has 13 residues. Looked up from germline, CDR1 is MNHNS and CDR2 is SASEGT.

The chain combines TRBV6-1 with TRBJ1-5; no clear D. Germline V CDR1 and CDR2: MNHNS, SASEGT. There are 13 residues in the CDR3. Trimming took off 7 bases at V and 6 bases at J, with 13 bases between the two ends. CDR3 loop: CASTSHEGQPQHF. The CDR3, as DNA: TGTGCCAGCACCAGCCATGAGGGTCAGCCCCAGCATTTT.

Only a few counts were recorded for this clone. The V and J genes are TRBV13 and TRBJ2-1, with 10 bases fitting TRBD2. V dropped 3 bases and J dropped 6; count of bases not matched to a gene: 2. Germline V lookup: CDR1 PRHDT, CDR2 FYEKMQ (reference sequence). The CDR3 spans 14 residues. The CDR3, as DNA: TGTGCCAGCAGCTTGGAGCGGGGGGGCAATGAGCAGTTCTTC. Translating gives CASSLERGGNEQFF.

In its sample, this clone was seen a few times. This chain joins TRBV5-1 and TRBJ2-2; 7 bases are shared with TRBD2. CDR3 size: 16 residues. Germline-derived CDR1 and CDR2 are SGHRS and YFSETQ. Germline trimming cut 7 bases from V and 2 bases from J; bases unmatched to any gene: 11. This CDR3 is CASGGGNPPNTGELFF. In DNA form, the CDR3 reads TGCGCCAGCGGGGGGGGGAATCCTCCTAACACCGGGGAGCTGTTTTTT.